The 23 T cell receptor beta chains reported below all come from one sample, sequenced in a study of blood T cell repertoires in COVID-19. Method: immunoSEQ multiplex PCR; TCRdb's copy keeps in-frame clones and lacks some. The table records 300,000 or so clones, around 85% of them present only once. The sample comprised peripheral blood. The receptors derive from a woman aged 50 to 60 with active or convalescent COVID-19.

The gene calls are TRBV19 and TRBJ1-4; 8 nucleotides align to TRBD1. Germline CDR1 and CDR2: LNHDA and SQIVND (reference sequence). The CDR3 totals 13 residues. J gave up 7 bases and V 8 bases, and 6 bases lay outside the gene matches. CDR3 nucleotides: TGTGCCAGTCGGACAGGGTGGGCTGAAAAACTGTTTTTT. Amino acid sequence: CASRTGWAEKLFF. Combining the CDR3 with reference TRBV19 and TRBJ1-4 gives the whole variable domain DGGITQSPKYLFRKEGQNVTLSCEQNLNHDAMYWYRQDPGQGLRLIYYSQIVNDFQKGDIAEGYSVSREKKESFPLTVTSAQKNPTAFYLCASRTGWAEKLFFGSGTQLSVL.

This chain connects TRBV5-5 to TRBJ2-3; 8 bases fit TRBD2. Germline CDR1 and CDR2: SGHKS and YYEKEE (reference sequence). The CDR3 is 17 residues long. V was clipped by 4 bases and J by 2 bases; unmatched bases: 12. CDR3 residues: CASSPRPRAGDTDTQYF. In nucleotides, the CDR3 is TGTGCCAGCAGCCCCCGTCCACGAGCGGGAGACACAGATACGCAGTATTTT.

The chain links TRBV11-1 to TRBJ1-3, with D perhaps matching TRBD1 (5 bases). Deletions cut 5 bases from V and 0 bases from J, with 8 bases between. The CDR3 totals 14 residues. Germline V gene lookup returns CDR1 SGHAT and CDR2 FQDESV (reference sequence). CDR3 amino acids: CASSTRASGNTIYF. The CDR3 nucleotides read TGTGCCAGCAGCACCAGGGCCTCTGGAAACACCATATATTTT.

V usage is TRBV7-2 and J usage is TRBJ2-1; 8 bases are shared with TRBD1. Germline V CDR1 and CDR2: SGHTA, FQGNSA. J was trimmed by 9 bases and V by 4 bases; bases with no gene match: 8. The CDR3 consists of 14 residues. CDR3 DNA sequence: TGTGCCAGCAGCTCTCGGACAGGGAAAGGTGAGCAGTTCTTC. Its translation: CASSSRTGKGEQFF.

The genes are TRBV6-1 and TRBJ1-2; D is ambiguous. CDR1 and CDR2 from the germline V gene are MNHNS and SASEGT. There are 15 residues in the CDR3. V gave up 3 bases and J gave up 0 bases, with 11 bases separating them. CDR3 sequence (DNA): TGTGCCAGCAGTGACCCAGTGTCAGCTAACTATGGCTACACCTTC. Amino acid sequence: CASSDPVSANYGYTF.

This chain joins TRBV28 and TRBJ1-3; D is ambiguous. Germline assignment: CDR1 MDHEN and CDR2 SYDVKM. V dropped 7 bases and J dropped 0 bases, with 13 bases sitting between them. The CDR3 has 15 residues. The CDR3 protein is CASTNVLGSGNTIYF. The CDR3 bases are TGTGCCAGCACTAACGTTCTAGGCTCTGGAAACACCATATATTTT.

The chain uses TRBV10-3 and TRBJ2-1; 9 bases are shared with TRBD1. CDR3 length: 15 amino acids. CDR1 and CDR2 from the germline V gene are ENHRY and SYGVKD. The trim removed 8 bases at V and 4 bases at J, leaving 9 bases unmatched. The CDR3 spells CAIGEEDRGYNEQFF. CDR3 sequence (DNA): TGTGCCATCGGAGAGGAGGACAGGGGATACAATGAGCAGTTCTTC.

The rearrangement uses TRBV19 and TRBJ2-2; 8 bases match TRBD1. Looked up from germline, CDR1 is LNHDA and CDR2 is SQIVND (reference sequence). This CDR3 comprises 18 residues. The V gene end was trimmed by 5 bases and the J gene end by 5 bases; junction bases not matched to a gene: 16. For the CDR3, the DNA is TGTGCCAGTAGTTCTCATACTGGACAGGGTTTGGTTACCGGGGAGCTGTTTTTT. Protein product: CASSSHTGQGLVTGELFF. Looking up the rest from reference TRBV19 and TRBJ2-2 gives the full variable domain: DGGITQSPKYLFRKEGQNVTLSCEQNLNHDAMYWYRQDPGQGLRLIYYSQIVNDFQKGDIAEGYSVSREKKESFPLTVTSAQKNPTAFYLCASSSHTGQGLVTGELFFGEGSRLTVL.

The chain joins TRBV2 to TRBJ1-3; 11 bases align to TRBD1. CDR3 size: 18 residues. Germline V CDR1 and CDR2: SNHLY, FYNNEI. The trim removed 0 bases at V and 3 bases at J, leaving 7 bases unmatched. The CDR3 spells CASSEAGGQGAFGNTIYF. The CDR3 DNA is TGTGCCAGCAGTGAAGCCGGTGGACAGGGGGCGTTTGGAAACACCATATATTTT.

The chain combines TRBV5-1 with TRBJ2-7, with D possibly TRBD2 on 6 matching bases. Germline V CDR1 and CDR2: SGHRS, YFSETQ. The V gene lost 0 bases and the J gene lost 3 bases, with 13 bases spanning the gap. The CDR3 runs 15 residues. The CDR3 bases are TGCGCCAGCAGCTTGGACAGCACGCGGGGCTACGAGCAGTACTTC. Translation gives CASSLDSTRGYEQYF.

The chain employs TRBV11-3 and TRBJ2-3, with D maybe TRBD2 (6 bases). Trimming cost V 4 bases and J 2 bases, with 13 bases left between them. The CDR3 has 15 amino acids. Germline CDR1 SGHNT, CDR2 YENEEA. The CDR3, as DNA: TGTGCCAGCAGCTACGGCGGGGCGGACACAGATACGCAGTATTTT. Its protein is CASSYGGADTDTQYF. The full variable domain, its missing parts supplied by reference TRBV11-3 and TRBJ2-3, is EAGVVQSPRYKIIEKKQPVAFWCNPISGHNTLYWYLQNLGQGPELLIRYENEEAVDDSQLPKDRFSAERLKGVDSTLKIQPAELGDSAVYLCASSYGGADTDTQYFGPGTRLTVL.

This clone was recorded many times. The chain carries TRBV3-1 (or the pseudogene TRBV3-2) and TRBJ2-3, with D possibly TRBD1 on 6 matching bases. V lost 1 base, J lost 4 bases, and 9 bases lay in between. From germline, CDR1 is LGHDT and CDR2 YNNKEL (reference sequence). The CDR3 has 14 amino acids. The CDR3 protein is CASSQAQGPDTQYF. The CDR3 bases are TGTGCCAGCAGCCAAGCACAGGGCCCAGATACGCAGTATTTT.

In this sample, this clone turned up a few times. The chain carries TRBV6-5 and TRBJ2-2, with D perhaps TRBD1 (6 bases). This CDR3 contains 13 residues. Looked up from germline, CDR1 is MNHEY and CDR2 is SVGAGI. V dropped 6 bases and J dropped 2 bases, with 7 bases sitting between them. The CDR3 region has the DNA TGTGCCAGCAGGGACAGCAACACCGGGGAGCTGTTTTTT. Its protein is CASRDSNTGELFF.

The chain recombines TRBV10-3 with TRBJ2-3; the D gene is possibly TRBD1 (5 bases). Trimming stripped 5 bases from V and 1 base from J, with 16 bases between. CDR3 length: 16 residues. Per germline, CDR1 ENHRY and CDR2 SYGVKD. The CDR3 reads CAISKGLVRGTDTQYF. CDR3 DNA: TGTGCCATCAGTAAGGGGCTTGTACGGGGCACAGATACGCAGTATTTT.

CDR3 DNA: TGTGCCAGCAGCTTGGAGGGGATCTCTCTATACTACAATGAGCAGTTCTTC. This gives the protein CASSLEGISLYYNEQFF. V usage is TRBV5-8 and J usage is TRBJ2-1; D may be TRBD1 (5 bases). Germline values: CDR1 SGHTS, CDR2 YDEGEE. The CDR3 extends over 17 amino acids. V lost 0 bases and J lost 3, with 16 bases in between.

The DNA for the CDR3 is TGTGCCAGCATCTTCGGGACAGCCTATAATTCACCCCTCCACTTT. Its translation is CASIFGTAYNSPLHF. The chain recombines TRBV6-5 with TRBJ1-6, with 7 bases aligning to TRBD1. The CDR3 extends over 15 amino acids. V was clipped by 7 bases and J by 2 bases; unmatched bases: 5. In germline, CDR1 is MNHEY, CDR2 SVGAGI.

The V call is TRBV6-5, the J call TRBJ1-1; TRBD1 matches 8 bases. The CDR3 is made up of 15 amino acids. V lost 6 bases to trimming and J lost 7 bases; unmatched junction nucleotides: 13. The germline gives CDR1 MNHEY, CDR2 SVGAGI. In DNA, the CDR3 is TGTGCCAGCAGGCGCACCCGACAGGGGCAGAATGAAGCTTTCTTT. Its translation is CASRRTRQGQNEAFF.

This chain uses TRBV11-3 with TRBJ2-3; 8 nucleotides line up with TRBD2. Unmatched junction bases numbered 1, after V lost 8 bases and J lost 0 bases. Germline CDR1 SGHNT, CDR2 YENEEA. The CDR3 runs 13 residues. The CDR3 nucleotides are TGTGCCAGCTCTAGCGGGAGCACAGATACGCAGTATTTT. Translating it yields CASSSGSTDTQYF.

This sequence joins TRBV6-5 and TRBJ2-2, with 13 bases aligning to TRBD2. CDR1 is MNHEY, CDR2 SVGAGI, per germline. The J segment lost 6 bases and the V segment lost 8 bases, leaving 6 bases of the junction unmatched. This CDR3 has 15 residues. The CDR3 DNA sequence: TGTGCCAGCGTAACTAGCGGGAGGGTTCCCGGGGAGCTGTTTTTT. Translating it yields CASVTSGRVPGELFF.

This chain links TRBV6-6 with TRBJ1-1, with D perhaps matching TRBD1 (6 bases). This CDR3 has 16 residues. Trimming removed 0 bases from V and 1 base from J, with 12 bases in between. Germline CDR1 reads MNHNY; CDR2 reads SVGAGI (reference sequence). The chain's CDR3 is CASSYSLRTANTEAFF. DNA for the CDR3: TGTGCCAGCAGTTACTCCCTACGGACAGCGAACACTGAAGCTTTCTTT.

The chain combines TRBV4-2 with TRBJ2-2; D gene ambiguous. Germline V lookup: CDR1 LGHNA, CDR2 YNFKEQ. CDR3 length: 14 amino acids. V lost 0 bases and J lost 5, with 7 bases in between. In DNA, the CDR3 is TGTGCCAGCAGCCAAGACGTCAGGACCGGGGAGCTGTTTTTT. Translation: CASSQDVRTGELFF.

This clone was seen only a few times. The chain uses TRBV2 and TRBJ2-2; tentatively, D is TRBD2 (6 bases). Germline V gene data show CDR1 as SNHLY and CDR2 as FYNNEI. The CDR3 contains 15 residues. Trimming shortened V by 10 bases and J by 4 bases, and 19 bases separated the two germline ends. CDR3 coding DNA: TGTGCCACGCAGGGCGGGACGAGAAGCACCGGGGAGCTGTTTTTT. Its translation is CATQGGTRSTGELFF.

This clone was seen a few times. This chain uses TRBV2 with TRBJ1-1; 7 nucleotides match TRBD1. This CDR3 spans 14 amino acids. The V gene's germline CDR1 is SNHLY and CDR2 FYNNEI. With V trimmed by 4 bases and J by 1 base, 3 bases remained unmatched. CDR3 DNA sequence: TGTGCCAGCAGTGGACGGGACAGGAACACTGAAGCTTTCTTT. Its protein is CASSGRDRNTEAFF.